The 9 T cell receptor beta chains below were found in one sample sequenced in a study of T cells in women clearing cervical HPV infection. TCRdb's copy holds only in-frame clones and misses some; the assay was immunoSEQ multiplex PCR. This repertoire comprises fewer than 35,000 clones; its ten largest clones make up about 18%. Sequences were obtained from blood buffy coat. The receptors stem from a woman between 18 and 70 years old with a cervical HPV16 infection that either progressed to CIN3+ or cleared (not recorded which).

Comment on this clone: The sequenced fragment ends 3 residues before the CDR3 boundary, so the rest is inferred from the germline J gene. This chain joins TRBV7-3 and TRBJ2-3; D may be TRBD2 (7 bases). Trimming cost V 2 bases and J 3 bases, with 12 bases left between them. Germline CDR1 reads SGHTA; CDR2 reads FQGTGA. The CDR3 is made up of 15 amino acids. The sequenced CDR3 bases are TGTGCCAGCAGCTTAGGGGGGGGCATTACAGATACG. It yields the protein CASSLGGGITDT. The whole CDR3 protein reads CASSLGGGITDTQYF.

On this clone: The CDR3 end lies 3 residues beyond the end of the read and is filled in from the germline J gene. The V call is TRBV6-2 or TRBV6-3, the J call TRBJ1-1, with 8 bases lining up with TRBD1. The CDR3 totals 12 residues. Germline V gene data show CDR1 as MNHEY and CDR2 as SVGEGT. The CDR3 bases that were read are TGTGCCAGCAGTCTCACAGGGGGTAAA. The encoded protein is CASSLTGGK. The CDR3 in its entirety is CASSLTGGKAFF.

As regards this clone: With the read ending 3 residues before the CDR3 end, the germline J gene is used to fill in that end. V usage is TRBV19 and J usage is TRBJ2-7; 8 positions agree with TRBD1. CDR1 and CDR2 from the germline V gene are LNHDA and SQIVND (reference sequence). The CDR3 is 14 residues long. J gave up 1 base and V 6 bases, and 5 bases lay outside the gene matches. The CDR3: CASRAGTGSYEQYF. The sequenced CDR3 bases are TGTGCCAGTAGAGCCGGGACAGGTTCCTACGAG.

On this clone itself: Read data end 3 residues before the CDR3 end; the end is taken from the germline J gene. The chain joins TRBV7-9 to TRBJ1-1; 7 nucleotides align to TRBD1. Germline-derived CDR1 and CDR2 are SEHNR and FQNEAQ (reference sequence). The CDR3 runs 14 residues. CDR3 region: CASSQGGREETAFF. Partial CDR3 DNA: TGTGCCAGCAGCCAGGGGGGTAGGGAAGAGACA.

Turning to this clone: The junction and the germline gene differ at one end; a read error may be behind it. The read gets to within 3 residues of the CDR3 end, and the germline J gene fills in the rest. The rearrangement links TRBV11-3 to TRBJ2-1; 11 bases match TRBD2. The CDR3 has 15 residues. CDR1 is SGHNT and CDR2 is YENEEA in the germline V gene. The covered CDR3 bases are TGTGCCAGCAGTTTAGGACTAGCGGGCCTAAATGAG. Translation: CASSLGLAGLNE. The full-length CDR3 reads as CASSLGLAGLNEQFF.

Points on this clone: The read terminates 3 residues before the CDR3 end, so the remaining end is supplied by the germline J gene. The rearrangement uses TRBV6-1 and TRBJ2-1; 7 bases are shared with TRBD2. The CDR3 runs to 15 residues. V lost 3 bases to trimming and J lost 5 bases; unmatched junction nucleotides: 7. Germline V gene sequence: CDR1 MNHNS, CDR2 SASEGT. The CDR3: CASSERSGLDNEQFF. The sequenced part of the CDR3 DNA is TGTGCCAGCAGTGAGCGTAGCGGGTTAGACAATGAG.

With respect to this clone: The observed sequence ends 3 residues before the CDR3 terminus, with the missing tail filled in from the germline J gene. The sample holds other DNA sequences that translate to the same CDR3. This chain joins TRBV7-8 and TRBJ1-1, with TRBD1 identical over 8 bases. Germline V lookup: CDR1 SGHVS, CDR2 FQNEAQ. J was trimmed by 0 bases and V by 9 bases; bases with no gene match: 12. The CDR3 totals 16 residues. The DNA read from the CDR3 is TGTGCCAGTAGCCCTCAGGGGGCATGGATGAACACTGAA. Translated, it gives CASSPQGAWMNTE. The whole CDR3 sequence reads CASSPQGAWMNTEAFF.

A note on this clone: The sequence runs out 3 residues before the end of the CDR3; the remainder is reconstructed from the germline J gene. This rearrangement joins TRBV5-4 to TRBJ1-3, with no clear D. The germline V gene has CDR1 SGHNT and CDR2 YYREEE (reference sequence). The V gene lost 4 bases and the J gene lost 2 bases, with 13 bases spanning the gap. This CDR3 has 15 residues. CDR3 amino acids: CASSNQHEAGNTIYF. CDR3 DNA (partial): TGTGCCAGCAGCAACCAACACGAAGCTGGAAACACC.

Regarding this clone: The missing CDR3 end, 3 residues past where the read stops, is filled in from the germline J gene. V and J are TRBV7-2 and TRBJ2-7; TRBD2 is a possible D gene (6 bases). The CDR3 totals 13 residues. From germline, CDR1 is SGHTA and CDR2 FQGNSA. V was pared by 11 bases and J by 3 bases, with 17 bases between. CDR3 protein: CALYRDWYYEQYF. CDR3 bases read: TGTGCCTTATACCGGGACTGGTACTACGAG.